The present TCR beta chain was sequenced within a study of blood T cell repertoires in COVID-19. Study summary: Both acute and convalescent COVID-19 samples were obtained from the United States, Italy and Spain.

The assay was immunoSEQ multiplex PCR, and TCRdb's table has in-frame clones only and misses some. The data contain 50,000 or so clones, roughly 76% of them seen just once; the ten biggest clones take up roughly 5.5%. This TCR came from a woman aged 60-75 years with acute or convalescent COVID-19. The sample taken for sequencing was peripheral blood.

Here the CDR3 DNA reads TGTGCCAGCAGCTTAGATATGACGGGGACTAGTTGGAGTAAGCAGTTCTTC. It codes for CASSLDMTGTSWSKQFF. The rearrangement joins TRBV11-2 to TRBJ2-1, with TRBD2 matching 8 bases. J lost 11 bases, V lost 0 bases, and 15 bases had no gene match. The CDR3 totals 17 residues. Germline-derived CDR1 and CDR2 are SGHAT and FQNNGV.